These 9 T cell receptor beta chains originate from one sample sequenced in a study of blood T cell repertoires in COVID-19. Repertoires were generated with immunoSEQ multiplex PCR, while TCRdb's copy carries only in-frame clones and drops some. There are around 200,000 clones in the sample; 84% occur only once, and around 15% lies in the top ten. Sequencing was performed on peripheral blood. These receptors all stem from a woman aged 70 to 79 with COVID-19, enrolled during active disease.

The chain links TRBV6-5 to TRBJ1-4, with TRBD1 matching 7 bases. Germline CDR1 and CDR2: MNHEY and SVGAGI. V was clipped by 8 bases and J by 0 bases; unmatched bases: 6. CDR3 length: 15 residues. The CDR3 bases are TGTGCCAGCGGACGAGGGGGCACAACTAATGAAAAACTGTTTTTT. It specifies CASGRGGTTNEKLFF.

This clone was counted a few times. The chain has TRBV4-2 and TRBJ2-7; D is undetermined. The V and J ends lost 4 bases and 0 bases respectively, with 13 bases between them. This CDR3 region has 15 residues. CDR1 and CDR2 from the germline V gene are LGHNA and YNFKEQ. CDR3 coding DNA: TGTGCCAGCAGCCTGCGGTCTCGGAGCTCCTACGAGCAGTACTTC. Its translation is CASSLRSRSSYEQYF.

V is TRBV4-1 and J is TRBJ2-1; 10 bases line up with TRBD2. The V segment lost 6 bases and the J segment 5 bases; nucleotides outside the gene matches: 7. This CDR3 contains 15 residues. CDR1 is MGHRA and CDR2 is YSYEKL in the germline V gene. CDR3 DNA: TGCGCCAGCAGTGGCAGCGGGGGGGCCAACAATGAGCAGTTCTTC. It yields the protein CASSGSGGANNEQFF.

The chain recombines TRBV7-3 with TRBJ2-3, with TRBD2 matching 13 bases. CDR1 is SGHTA, CDR2 FQGTGA, per germline. V was clipped by 3 bases and J by 0 bases; unmatched bases: 9. The CDR3 has 19 residues. The DNA of the CDR3 is TGTGCCAGCAGCTTGCACGGGACTAGCGGGGCCATAAGCACAGATACGCAGTATTTT. Its translation: CASSLHGTSGAISTDTQYF.

V usage is TRBV12-5 and J usage is TRBJ1-5; D ambiguous. Germline V gene data show CDR1 as LGHNT and CDR2 as FRNRAP. V was trimmed by 3 bases and J by 3 bases, leaving 6 bases between them. The CDR3 has 13 amino acids. The CDR3 bases are TGTGCTAGTGGTTTTAGCCACAATCAGCCCCAGCATTTT. As protein: CASGFSHNQPQHF.

V usage is TRBV9 and J usage is TRBJ1-1; no clear D gene. This CDR3 contains 12 residues. Germline CDR1 is SGDLS and CDR2 is YYNGEE. The germline V and J ends were trimmed by 5 bases and 1 base, with 6 bases remaining between them. The CDR3 region is CASRGRNTEAFF. CDR3 sequence (DNA): TGTGCCAGCAGGGGCAGGAACACTGAAGCTTTCTTT.

V and J are TRBV12-5 and TRBJ2-7; D possibly corresponds to TRBD2 (5 bases). Trimming took off 7 bases at V and 4 bases at J, with 14 bases between the two ends. Germline CDR1 LGHNT, CDR2 FRNRAP. This CDR3 spans 13 amino acids. CDR3 residues: CASVSEGEYEQYV. The CDR3, as DNA: TGTGCTAGTGTTTCAGAGGGCGAGTACGAGCAGTACGTC.

The chain has TRBV2 and TRBJ2-7; possible D gene TRBD2, 5 bases. Germline V gene lookup returns CDR1 SNHLY and CDR2 FYNNEI. CDR3 length: 12 residues. Trimming cost V 3 bases and J 6 bases, with 9 bases left between them. In nucleotides, the CDR3 is TGTGCCAGCAGTGAGAGCGGTGGCGAGCAGTACTTC. Residues: CASSESGGEQYF.

The rearrangement joins TRBV5-5 to TRBJ1-5, with D possibly being TRBD1 (6 bases). The ends were cut back, 3 bases at V and 4 bases at J, with 17 bases in the middle. CDR1 SGHKS and CDR2 YYEKEE come from the germline V gene (reference sequence). The CDR3 contains 16 residues. In DNA form, the CDR3 reads TGTGCCAGCAGCTGGGCCGGGGGGGCTATGAATCAGCCCCAGCATTTT. This translates into CASSWAGGAMNQPQHF.